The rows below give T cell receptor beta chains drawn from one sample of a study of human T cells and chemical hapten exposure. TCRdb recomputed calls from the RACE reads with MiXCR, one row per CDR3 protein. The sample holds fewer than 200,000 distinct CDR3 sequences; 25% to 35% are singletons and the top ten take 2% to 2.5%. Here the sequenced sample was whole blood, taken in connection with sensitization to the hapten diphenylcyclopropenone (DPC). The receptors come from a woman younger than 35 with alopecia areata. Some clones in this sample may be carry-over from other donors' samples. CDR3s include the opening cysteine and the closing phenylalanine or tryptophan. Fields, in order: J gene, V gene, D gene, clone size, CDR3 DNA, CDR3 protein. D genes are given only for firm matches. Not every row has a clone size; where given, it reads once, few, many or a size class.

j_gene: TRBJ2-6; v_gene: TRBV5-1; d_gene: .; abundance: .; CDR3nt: TGCGCCAGCAGCTCAGACAGAGCTGGGGCCAACGTCCTGACTTTC; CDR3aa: CASSSDRAGANVLTF
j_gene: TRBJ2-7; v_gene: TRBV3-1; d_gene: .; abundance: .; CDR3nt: TGTGCCAGCAGCCAAGATATCAAACGGGGCTACGAGCAGTACTTC; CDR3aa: CASSQDIKRGYEQYF
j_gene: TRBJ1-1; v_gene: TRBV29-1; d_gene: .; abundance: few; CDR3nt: TGCAGCGTTGACAAGAACACTGAAGCTTTCTTT; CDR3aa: CSVDKNTEAFF
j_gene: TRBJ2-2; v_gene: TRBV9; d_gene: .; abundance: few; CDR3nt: TGTGCCAGCAAGGGGGGCCACACCGGGGAGCTGTTTTTT; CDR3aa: CASKGGHTGELFF
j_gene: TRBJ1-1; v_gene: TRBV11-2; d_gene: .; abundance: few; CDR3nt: TGTGCCAGCAGCCTTAAACCCTCGGGCACTGAAGCTTTCTTT; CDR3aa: CASSLKPSGTEAFF
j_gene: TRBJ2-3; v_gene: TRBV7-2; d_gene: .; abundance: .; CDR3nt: TGTGCCAGCAGCCTCCTAGGTAGCGCAGATACGCAGTATTTT; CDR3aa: CASSLLGSADTQYF
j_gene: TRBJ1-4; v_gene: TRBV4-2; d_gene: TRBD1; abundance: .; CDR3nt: TGTGCCAGCAGCCAAGATGGGTCAAGGGGGCAGTTCGGAGCAACTAATGAAAAACTGTTTTTT; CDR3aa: CASSQDGSRGQFGATNEKLFF
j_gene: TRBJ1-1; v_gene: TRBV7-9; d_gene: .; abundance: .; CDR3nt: TGTGCCAGCAGCTTAAAAACTGAAGCTTTCTTT; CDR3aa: CASSLKTEAFF
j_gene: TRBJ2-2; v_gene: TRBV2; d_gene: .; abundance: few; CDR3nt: TGTGCCAGCAGTGAAAGAACCGGGGGAGGCAACACCGGGGAGCTGTTTTTT; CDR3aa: CASSERTGGGNTGELFF
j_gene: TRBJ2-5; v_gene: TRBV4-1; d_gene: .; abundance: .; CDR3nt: TGCGCCAGCAGCCAAGCGTCCCGAGAAGAGACCCAGTACTTC; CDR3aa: CASSQASREETQYF
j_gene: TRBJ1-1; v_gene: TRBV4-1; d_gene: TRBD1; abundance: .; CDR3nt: TGCGCCAGCAGCCAGCAGGGGGGGGTGGGTGAAGCTTTCTTT; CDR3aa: CASSQQGGVGEAFF
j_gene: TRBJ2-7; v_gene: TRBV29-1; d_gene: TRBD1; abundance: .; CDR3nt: TGCAGCGTTGAGTTTGGCGGGACAGGGGGCCGAGAGCAGTACTTC; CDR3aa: CSVEFGGTGGREQYF
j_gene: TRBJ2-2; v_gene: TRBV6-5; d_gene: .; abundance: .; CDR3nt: TGTGCCAGCAGTTACTGGAAGGGATCCGGGGAGCTGTTTTTT; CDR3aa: CASSYWKGSGELFF
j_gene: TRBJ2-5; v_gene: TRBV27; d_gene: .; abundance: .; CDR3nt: TGTGCCAGCAGTTTCGATACCGGCGGCGACTTGGAGACCCAGTACTTC; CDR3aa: CASSFDTGGDLETQYF
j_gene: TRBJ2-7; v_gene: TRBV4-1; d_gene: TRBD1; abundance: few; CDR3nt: TGCGCCAGCAGCCGAGGGGGACAGGGGGCGTACGAGCAGTACTTC; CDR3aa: CASSRGGQGAYEQYF
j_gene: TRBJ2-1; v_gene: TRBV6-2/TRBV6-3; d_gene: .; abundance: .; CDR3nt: TGTGCCAGCGGGGGGACACAGAACCGAGGGCGAAATGAGCAGTTCTTC; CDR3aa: CASGGTQNRGRNEQFF
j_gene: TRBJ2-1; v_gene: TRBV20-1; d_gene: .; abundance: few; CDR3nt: TGCAGTTCGGACTATCCTTCCTACAATGAGCAGTTCTTC; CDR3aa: CSSDYPSYNEQFF
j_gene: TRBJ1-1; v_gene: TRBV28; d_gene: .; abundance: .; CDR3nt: TGTGCCAGCAGCCCTTCCGGGACTACCTCGAACACTGAAGCTTTCTTT; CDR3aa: CASSPSGTTSNTEAFF
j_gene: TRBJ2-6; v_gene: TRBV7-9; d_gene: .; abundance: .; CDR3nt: TGTGCCAGCAGCCTTGCCTTGGACGGACTCTCTGGGGCCAACGTCCTGACTTTC; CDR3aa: CASSLALDGLSGANVLTF
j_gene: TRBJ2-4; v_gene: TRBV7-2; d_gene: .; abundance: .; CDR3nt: TGTGCCAGCAGCTTCTCCGGGACCCAAAGGACCAAAAACATTCAGTACTTC; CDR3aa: CASSFSGTQRTKNIQYF
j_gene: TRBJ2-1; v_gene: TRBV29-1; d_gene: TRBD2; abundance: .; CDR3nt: TGCAGCGTTGAATTCATAAGCGGGGGGGGAGATGAGCAGTTCTTC; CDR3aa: CSVEFISGGGDEQFF
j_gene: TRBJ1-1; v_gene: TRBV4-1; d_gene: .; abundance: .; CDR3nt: TGCGCCAGCAGCCAAGAGCGTACTACGAACACTGAAGCTTTCTTT; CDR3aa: CASSQERTTNTEAFF
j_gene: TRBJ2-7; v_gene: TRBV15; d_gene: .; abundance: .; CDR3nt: TGTGCCACCAGCAGCGGGGGTAGCTCCTACGAGCAGTACTTC; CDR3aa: CATSSGGSSYEQYF
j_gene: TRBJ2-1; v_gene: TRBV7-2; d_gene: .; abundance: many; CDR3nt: TGTGCCAGCAGCCCTGTCTCCCGGGCTGAGCAGTTCTTC; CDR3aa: CASSPVSRAEQFF
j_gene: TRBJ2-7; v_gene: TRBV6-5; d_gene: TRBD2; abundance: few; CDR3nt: TGTGCCAGCAGTTTGACTAGCGGATCCTACGAGCAGTACTTC; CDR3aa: CASSLTSGSYEQYF
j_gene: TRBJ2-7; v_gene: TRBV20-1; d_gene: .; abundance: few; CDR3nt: TGCAGTGCCAGATTTGGCGAGCAGTACTTC; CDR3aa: CSARFGEQYF
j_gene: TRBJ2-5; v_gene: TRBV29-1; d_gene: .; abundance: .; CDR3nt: TGCAGCGTTGGGTCGGCGGATCAAGAGACCCAGTACTTC; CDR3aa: CSVGSADQETQYF
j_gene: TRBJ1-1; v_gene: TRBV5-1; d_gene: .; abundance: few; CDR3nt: TGCGCCAGCAGCTTGGCGGGCAGTTTGAACACTGAAGCTTTCTTT; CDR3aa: CASSLAGSLNTEAFF
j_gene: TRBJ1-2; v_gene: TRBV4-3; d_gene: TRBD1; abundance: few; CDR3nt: TGCGCCAGCAGCCAAGACCCCCGCGACAGGGACCAAAACTATGGCTACACCTTC; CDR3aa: CASSQDPRDRDQNYGYTF
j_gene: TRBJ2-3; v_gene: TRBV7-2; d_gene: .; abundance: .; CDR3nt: TGTGCCAGCAGCCCTTCGAGGCTGGCAGATACGCAGTATTTT; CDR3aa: CASSPSRLADTQYF
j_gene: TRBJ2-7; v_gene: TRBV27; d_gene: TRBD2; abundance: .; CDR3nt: TGTGCCAGCAGTCCGCTAGCGGGAGGTGCCTACGAGCAGTACTTC; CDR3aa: CASSPLAGGAYEQYF
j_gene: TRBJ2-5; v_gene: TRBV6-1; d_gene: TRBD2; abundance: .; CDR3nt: TGTGCCAGCGGGGGGGATCCCCAAGAGACCCAGTACTTC; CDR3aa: CASGGDPQETQYF
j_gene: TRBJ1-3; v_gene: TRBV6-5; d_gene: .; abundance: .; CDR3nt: TGTGCCAGCTGGGGGGGTGGCACGACTGGAAACACCATATATTTT; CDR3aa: CASWGGGTTGNTIYF
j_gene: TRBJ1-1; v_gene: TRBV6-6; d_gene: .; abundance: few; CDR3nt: TGTGCCAGCAGTTTTCGATCCGTGGACACTGAAGCTTTCTTT; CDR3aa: CASSFRSVDTEAFF
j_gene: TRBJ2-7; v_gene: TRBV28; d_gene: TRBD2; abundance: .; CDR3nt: TGTGCCAGCAGTAGCCCGGGACTACGCTACGAGCAGTACTTC; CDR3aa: CASSSPGLRYEQYF
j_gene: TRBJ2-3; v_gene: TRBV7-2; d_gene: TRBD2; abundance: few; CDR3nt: TGTGCCAGCTCTCTAGCGGGGTCAGATACGCAGTATTTT; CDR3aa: CASSLAGSDTQYF
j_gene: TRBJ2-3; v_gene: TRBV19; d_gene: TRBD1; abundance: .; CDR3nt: TGTGCCAGTAGTATCCGACAGGGGTACACAGATACGCAGTATTTT; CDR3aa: CASSIRQGYTDTQYF
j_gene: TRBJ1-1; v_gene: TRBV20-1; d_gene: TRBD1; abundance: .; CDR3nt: TGCAGTGCTAGTACGACAGGGGGGAACACTGAAGCTTTCTTT; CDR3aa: CSASTTGGNTEAFF
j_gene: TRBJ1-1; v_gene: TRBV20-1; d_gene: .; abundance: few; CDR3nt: TGCAGTGCTATAGAAGGGGGATTTTGGAACACTGAAGCTTTCTTT; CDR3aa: CSAIEGGFWNTEAFF
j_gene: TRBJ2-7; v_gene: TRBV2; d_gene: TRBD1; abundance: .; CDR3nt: TGTGCCAGCAGCCCGGACAGGGGGGTGAGGGAGCAGTACTTC; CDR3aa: CASSPDRGVREQYF
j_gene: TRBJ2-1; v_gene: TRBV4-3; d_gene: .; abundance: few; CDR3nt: TGCGCCAGCAGCCAAGTGACAGGATACAATGAGCAGTTCTTC; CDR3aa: CASSQVTGYNEQFF
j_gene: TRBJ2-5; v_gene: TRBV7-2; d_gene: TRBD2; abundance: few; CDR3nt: TGTGCCAGCAGCCCAAGGACTAGGAGCGAGACCCAGTACTTC; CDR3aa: CASSPRTRSETQYF
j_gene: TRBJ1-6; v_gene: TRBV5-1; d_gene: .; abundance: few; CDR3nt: TGCGCCAGCAGCTTGGCGGGCCGTTCACCCCTCCACTTT; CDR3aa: CASSLAGRSPLHF
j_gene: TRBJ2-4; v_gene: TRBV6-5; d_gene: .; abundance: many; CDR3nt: TGTGCCAGGGACATTCAGTACTTC; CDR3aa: CARDIQYF
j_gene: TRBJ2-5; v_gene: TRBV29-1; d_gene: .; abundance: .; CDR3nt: TGCAGCGTTGATGAGGGCCTCGAGACCCAGTACTTC; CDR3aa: CSVDEGLETQYF
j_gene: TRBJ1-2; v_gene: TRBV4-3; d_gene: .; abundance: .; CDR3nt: TGCGCCAGCAGCCAAGATTTCCAGGCCCAGTATGGCTACACCTTC; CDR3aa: CASSQDFQAQYGYTF
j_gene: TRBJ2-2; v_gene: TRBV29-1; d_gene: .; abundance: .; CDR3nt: TGCAGCGGGACAGCGAACACCGGGGAGCTGTTTTTT; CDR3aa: CSGTANTGELFF
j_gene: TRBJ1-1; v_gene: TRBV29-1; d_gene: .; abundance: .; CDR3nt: TGCAGCGTTGTAGGCCCAGAGGCTTTCTTT; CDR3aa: CSVVGPEAFF